What follows are 32 T cell receptor beta chains derived from one specimen sequenced in a study of cytomegalovirus exposure and HLA in healthy donors. Researchers ran the PCR with 60 Vbeta and 13 Jbeta primers. TCRdb keeps only in-frame clones here, not all; method: immunoSEQ multiplex PCR. The data show 130,000 to 150,000 clones, with around 78% seen just once and over 2.5% held by the top ten. Source material: PBMCs. The receptor source for this set is a man aged 35 to 55 in good health and CMV-seropositive.

The chain employs TRBV7-2 and TRBJ2-1, with 7 bases matching TRBD1. Germline trimming cut 5 bases from V and 3 bases from J; bases unmatched to any gene: 7. Germline loops: CDR1 SGHTA, CDR2 FQGNSA. CDR3 length: 15 amino acids. The CDR3 nucleotides are TGTGCCAGCAGCCTCGGGACAGACCTCTACAATGAGCAGTTCTTC. Protein: CASSLGTDLYNEQFF.

This clone was picked up a small number of times. The rearrangement joins TRBV28 to TRBJ2-1; TRBD1 matches 9 bases. This CDR3 region has 17 residues. Germline V CDR1 and CDR2: MDHEN, SYDVKM. The ends lost 5 bases at V and 0 bases at J; junction bases unmatched: 8. This CDR3 reads CASSVGQGPYSYNEQFF. The CDR3 DNA reads TGTGCCAGCAGTGTAGGACAGGGGCCTTACTCCTACAATGAGCAGTTCTTC.

The chain carries TRBV7-2 and TRBJ1-2; 7 nucleotides align to TRBD1. Germline V gene data show CDR1 as SGHTA and CDR2 as FQGNSA. J was trimmed by 3 bases and V by 5 bases; bases with no gene match: 3. The CDR3 consists of 13 residues. The CDR3 region is CASSTTGYYGYTF. DNA of the CDR3: TGTGCCAGCAGCACGACAGGGTACTATGGCTACACCTTC.

CDR3 protein: CAWSVAQGKVNEQFF. The CDR3 DNA sequence: TGTGCCTGGAGTGTAGCCCAGGGGAAGGTAAATGAGCAGTTCTTC. The V gene is TRBV30, the J gene TRBJ2-1, with D tentatively TRBD1 (6 bases). The germline V gene has CDR1 GTSNPN and CDR2 SVGIG (reference sequence). This CDR3 has 15 residues. V shed 0 bases and J shed 7 bases, with 16 bases lying between them.

This chain uses TRBV7-3 with TRBJ2-2, with D maybe TRBD1 (5 bases). Trimming stripped 6 bases from V and 4 bases from J, with 15 bases between. In germline, CDR1 is SGHTA, CDR2 FQGTGA. The CDR3 spans 15 residues. The CDR3 DNA is TGTGCCAGCAGTCCGGCAGGGTCCGTCACCGGGGAGCTGTTTTTT. Amino acid sequence: CASSPAGSVTGELFF.

About this clone itself: Other nucleotide sequences in the sample specify the same CDR3. V gene TRBV7-9 combines with J gene TRBJ1-5; 10 nucleotides match TRBD1. V lost 5 bases to trimming and J lost 3 bases; unmatched junction nucleotides: 4. Germline loops: CDR1 SEHNR, CDR2 FQNEAQ (reference sequence). This CDR3 region has 15 residues. The CDR3 protein is CASSLGTGVNQPQHF. The CDR3 DNA is TGTGCCAGCAGCCTGGGGACAGGGGTCAATCAGCCCCAGCATTTT.

This chain joins TRBV28 and TRBJ2-5; D is possibly TRBD1 (5 bases). Germline V lookup: CDR1 MDHEN, CDR2 SYDVKM. This CDR3 region has 14 residues. Trimming shortened V by 5 bases and J by 5 bases, and 15 bases separated the two germline ends. The DNA of the CDR3 is TGTGCCAGCAGTCGTCAGGGTCCCGTGGAGACCCAGTACTTC. It translates to CASSRQGPVETQYF.

V is TRBV10-2 and J is TRBJ1-2; 8 nucleotides match TRBD1. CDR1 and CDR2 from the germline V gene are WSHSY and SAAADI. The CDR3 runs to 13 residues. V was clipped by 5 bases and J by 3 bases; unmatched bases: 2. DNA for the CDR3: TGCGCCAGCAGTCAGGGGGCCCACTATGGCTACACCTTC. Translation: CASSQGAHYGYTF.

This clone appeared a single time. The V call is TRBV21-1, the J call TRBJ2-1; the table's TRBD2 call for D was not verified on the DNA. TRBV21-1 is described as a pseudogene. The CDR3 loop spans 15 amino acids. DNA for the CDR3: TGTGCCACTCTTCCGGGACTAAGAGTGAGGAATGAGCAGTTCTTC. It specifies CATLPGLRVRNEQFF.

The gene calls are TRBV7-9 and TRBJ2-2; TRBD2 aligns across 7 bases. CDR3 length equals 13 residues. Germline assignment: CDR1 SEHNR and CDR2 FQNEAQ (reference sequence). The V gene end was trimmed by 4 bases and the J gene end by 7 bases; junction bases not matched to a gene: 3. The CDR3 nucleotides read TGTGCCAGCAGCTGGGAGGGGAACGGGGAGCTGTTTTTT. The encoded protein is CASSWEGNGELFF.

The rearrangement joins TRBV7-9 to TRBJ2-3, with D possibly TRBD2 on 6 matching bases. V lost 2 bases and J lost 0, with 15 bases in between. CDR1 SEHNR and CDR2 FQNEAQ come from the germline V gene (reference sequence). This CDR3 spans 17 amino acids. The CDR3: CASSLSMRGSSTDTQYF. The DNA for the CDR3 is TGTGCCAGCAGCTTATCAATGCGGGGCAGTAGCACAGATACGCAGTATTTT. Full variable domain (rest looked up from reference TRBV7-9 and TRBJ2-3): DTGVSQNPRHKITKRGQNVTFRCDPISEHNRLYWYRQTLGQGPEFLTYFQNEAQLEKSRLLSDRFSAERPKGSFSTLEIQRTEQGDSAMYLCASSLSMRGSSTDTQYFGPGTRLTVL.

V is TRBV19 and J is TRBJ2-1; 10 bases map to TRBD2. The CDR3 sequence is 15 residues long. CDR1 and CDR2 from the germline V gene are LNHDA and SQIVND (reference sequence). V trimming: 3 bases; J trimming: 6 bases; junction bases outside the gene matches: 5. CDR3 nucleotides: TGTGCCAGTAGTATGAGCGGGAGGGCTTCCAATGAGCAGTTCTTC. It is translated as CASSMSGRASNEQFF. The whole variable domain, filled in from reference TRBV19 and TRBJ2-1, reads DGGITQSPKYLFRKEGQNVTLSCEQNLNHDAMYWYRQDPGQGLRLIYYSQIVNDFQKGDIAEGYSVSREKKESFPLTVTSAQKNPTAFYLCASSMSGRASNEQFFGPGTRLTVL.

The chain links TRBV19 to TRBJ1-5; 8 bases fit TRBD1. The CDR3 runs 14 residues. Germline CDR1 LNHDA, CDR2 SQIVND (reference sequence). V shed 5 bases and J 1 base; nucleotides not matched to a gene: 1. This CDR3 reads CASSGTGSNQPQHF. CDR3 bases: TGTGCCAGTAGTGGGACAGGAAGCAATCAGCCCCAGCATTTT.

The chain couples TRBV27 to TRBJ1-2; 10 bases are a match to TRBD1. Germline V lookup: CDR1 MNHEY, CDR2 SMNVEV (reference sequence). The J segment lost 1 base and the V segment lost 5 bases, leaving 4 bases of the junction unmatched. This CDR3 spans 15 amino acids. CDR3 region: CASSIRTGGNYGYTF. DNA of the CDR3: TGTGCCAGCAGTATTCGGACAGGGGGTAACTATGGCTACACCTTC.

This clone came up once. This chain joins TRBV10-3 and TRBJ2-3, with 11 nucleotides matching TRBD2. The CDR3 loop spans 14 amino acids. The trim removed 10 bases at V and 2 bases at J, leaving 5 bases unmatched. Germline V gives CDR1 ENHRY, CDR2 SYGVKD. CDR3 loop: CASGTSGPTDTQYF. In nucleotides, the CDR3 is TGTGCCAGTGGGACTAGCGGACCCACAGATACGCAGTATTTT.

J is TRBJ2-7 and V is TRBV30, with 9 bases matching TRBD2. The V segment lost 8 bases and the J segment 0 bases; nucleotides outside the gene matches: 14. Looked up from germline, CDR1 is GTSNPN and CDR2 is SVGIG (reference sequence). CDR3 length: 16 amino acids. The CDR3 spells CAGRASGVVSSYEQYF. In DNA form, the CDR3 reads TGTGCCGGTCGGGCTAGCGGGGTTGTTAGCTCCTACGAGCAGTACTTC.

The chain links TRBV13 to TRBJ1-4; D remains unclear. This CDR3 has 14 residues. The germline gives CDR1 PRHDT, CDR2 FYEKMQ (reference sequence). V was clipped by 3 bases and J by 5 bases, with 10 bases between them. Written as DNA, the CDR3 is TGTGCCAGCAGCTTGGGCAGGAACAATGAAAAACTGTTTTTT. Protein sequence: CASSLGRNNEKLFF.

The chain carries TRBV6-4 and TRBJ2-1, with 11 bases fitting TRBD2. From germline, CDR1 is MRHNA and CDR2 SNTAGT. Losses at the gene ends were 5 bases for V and 7 bases for J; bases not matched to a gene: 4. The CDR3 loop spans 14 amino acids. The CDR3 region is CASSPGTSGNEQFF. CDR3 sequence (DNA): TGTGCCAGCAGTCCCGGGACTAGCGGAAATGAGCAGTTCTTC.

The gene calls are TRBV7-2 and TRBJ2-5; 9 bases line up with TRBD1. The CDR3 covers 17 residues. Trimming removed 5 bases from V and 5 bases from J; junction bases left unmatched: 15. Germline CDR1 is SGHTA and CDR2 is FQGNSA. The CDR3 bases are TGTGCCAGCAGCCCCCAAGGTGGGACAGGGTCCTCTGAGACCCAGTACTTC. It yields the protein CASSPQGGTGSSETQYF. The full variable domain, completed using reference TRBV7-2 and TRBJ2-5, is GAGVSQSPSNKVTEKGKDVELRCDPISGHTALYWYRQSLGQGLEFLIYFQGNSAPDKSGLPSDRFSAERTGGSVSTLTIQRTQQEDSAVYLCASSPQGGTGSSETQYFGPGTRLLVL.

In this sample, this clone turned up a few times. This chain links TRBV7-2 with TRBJ1-1; D call uncertain. In germline, CDR1 is SGHTA, CDR2 FQGNSA. Trimming shortened V by 3 bases and J by 11 bases, and 10 bases separated the two germline ends. This CDR3 contains 11 residues. In DNA form, the CDR3 reads TGTGCCAGCAGCTTGGGAGGAGGGGCTTTCTTT. Amino acid sequence: CASSLGGGAFF.

This clone was detected only a few times. The chain recombines TRBV5-4 with TRBJ2-1; D not resolved. Trimming shortened V by 0 bases and J by 6 bases, and 13 bases separated the two germline ends. Germline-derived CDR1 and CDR2 are SGHNT and YYREEE (reference sequence). CDR3 size: 15 residues. CDR3 sequence reads: CASSLVMLEPNEQFF. As DNA, the CDR3 is TGTGCCAGCAGCTTGGTAATGTTAGAACCCAATGAGCAGTTCTTC.

The chain joins TRBV2 to TRBJ2-2; a weak D match, TRBD1 (5 bases). The CDR3 is 15 residues long. V lost 2 bases and J lost 4, with 11 bases in between. Germline V gives CDR1 SNHLY, CDR2 FYNNEI. In nucleotides, the CDR3 is TGTGCCAGCAGTGAAATTACAGGAAGCACCGGGGAGCTGTTTTTT. It yields the protein CASSEITGSTGELFF. The full variable domain, its missing parts supplied by reference TRBV2 and TRBJ2-2, is EPEVTQTPSHQVTQMGQEVILRCVPISNHLYFYWYRQILGQKVEFLVSFYNNEISEKSEIFDDQFSVERPDGSNFTLKIRSTKLEDSAMYFCASSEITGSTGELFFGEGSRLTVL.

The chain links TRBV11-1 to TRBJ2-3; TRBD1 is a possible D gene (5 bases). The CDR3 contains 15 residues. Germline CDR1 reads SGHAT; CDR2 reads FQDESV (reference sequence). V lost 3 bases to trimming and J lost 2 bases, with 12 bases between them. In nucleotides, the CDR3 is TGTGCCAGCAGCTTCTCGGACACAGCCACAGATACGCAGTATTTT. Residues: CASSFSDTATDTQYF.

The genes are TRBV30 and TRBJ2-3, with 11 bases identical to TRBD2. Germline V gives CDR1 GTSNPN, CDR2 SVGIG (reference sequence). V shed 3 bases and J 15 bases; nucleotides not matched to a gene: 11. The CDR3 loop spans 13 amino acids. The DNA of the CDR3 is TGTGCCTGGAGCAATACCACTAGCGGGAGATCTTATTTT. Its translation: CAWSNTTSGRSYF. Filled out from reference TRBV30 and TRBJ2-3, the complete variable domain reads SQTIHQWPATLVQPVGSPLSLECTVEGTSNPNLYWYRQAAGRGLQLLFYSVGIGQISSEVPQNLSASRPQDRQFILSSKKLLLSDSGFYLCAWSNTTSGRSYFGPGTRLTVL.

The sample holds a few counts of this clone. This chain connects TRBV7-9 to TRBJ2-7, with D perhaps matching TRBD1 (5 bases). Germline lookup yields CDR1 SEHNR and CDR2 FQNEAQ (reference sequence). The CDR3 is made up of 17 amino acids. V was trimmed by 5 bases and J by 0 bases, leaving 20 bases between them. As DNA, the CDR3 is TGTGCCAGCAGCCCTCGGGTAGTGCAGGGCAGCTCCTACGAGCAGTACTTC. Protein product: CASSPRVVQGSSYEQYF.

The rearrangement uses TRBV29-1 and TRBJ1-3, with 7 bases that match TRBD1. This CDR3 has 15 amino acids. J was trimmed by 1 base and V by 1 base; bases with no gene match: 4. Germline CDR1 is SQVTM and CDR2 is ANQGSEA. The CDR3 protein is CSVEGQGDSGNTIYF. CDR3 nucleotides: TGCAGCGTTGAAGGACAGGGTGATTCTGGAAACACCATATATTTT. The full variable domain, its missing parts supplied by reference TRBV29-1 and TRBJ1-3, is SAVISQKPSRDICQRGTSLTIQCQVDSQVTMMFWYRQQPGQSLTLIATANQGSEATYESGFVIDKFPISRPNLTFSTLTVSNMSPEDSSIYLCSVEGQGDSGNTIYFGEGSWLTVV.

This clone was seen just once. Here the CDR3 DNA reads TGTGCCAGCAGCCAAGGGGACAGGCAAGCTTTCTTT. It is translated as CASSQGDRQAFF. The chain has TRBV4-2 and TRBJ1-1, with TRBD1 matching 8 bases. The CDR3 covers 12 residues. Germline CDR1 and CDR2: LGHNA and YNFKEQ. Trimming removed 1 base from V and 9 bases from J; junction bases left unmatched: 1.

This clone was recorded once. The chain couples TRBV5-1 to TRBJ1-1; weak D call: TRBD1 (6 bases). Trimming left V 2 bases short and J 1 base short, with 9 bases between. This CDR3 has 14 residues. The germline CDR1 and CDR2 sequences are SGHRS and YFSETQ. CDR3 bases: TGCGCCAGCAGCTTACTGACAGGGAACACTGAAGCTTTCTTT. Translating gives CASSLLTGNTEAFF.

The genes are TRBV29-1 and TRBJ2-3; 9 bases are shared with TRBD2. The ends lost 5 bases at V and 3 bases at J; junction bases unmatched: 6. Germline CDR1 reads SQVTM; CDR2 reads ANQGSEA. This CDR3 is built from 14 residues. For the CDR3, the DNA is TGCAGCGTTATGGGACTAGCCGGGACAGATACGCAGTATTTT. The encoded protein is CSVMGLAGTDTQYF.

For the CDR3, the DNA is TGTGCCAGCAGCTTACAGGGCAGCACAGATACGCAGTATTTT. It yields the protein CASSLQGSTDTQYF. V gene TRBV5-4 combines with J gene TRBJ2-3; possible D gene TRBD1, 6 bases. The ends were cut back, 2 bases at V and 0 bases at J, with 7 bases in the middle. CDR1 and CDR2 (germline): SGHNT, YYREEE (reference sequence). This CDR3 is built from 14 residues.

This clone came up a few times. V gene TRBV30 combines with J gene TRBJ2-7; 8 bases agree with TRBD1. V lost 5 bases, J lost 4 bases, and 4 bases stayed unmatched. The CDR3 is 12 amino acids. Germline V lookup: CDR1 GTSNPN, CDR2 SVGIG (reference sequence). CDR3 DNA sequence: TGTGCCTGGGGGACAGGACAATACGAGCAGTACTTC. It translates to CAWGTGQYEQYF.

The J gene is TRBJ2-1, the V gene TRBV18; TRBD2 aligns across 9 bases. The V segment lost 2 bases and the J segment 12 bases; nucleotides outside the gene matches: 8. The germline CDR1 and CDR2 sequences are KGHSH and LQKENI. This CDR3 has 14 residues. The CDR3 DNA reads as TGTGCCAGCTCACCATGGCAGCGGGAGGACGGGCAGTTCTTC. Amino acids: CASSPWQREDGQFF.